The 27 T cell receptor beta chains presented below share a single source sample, sequenced in a study of early T cells in non-severe SARS-CoV-2 infection. From the 5' RACE reads, TCRdb called clonotypes with MiXCR, one entry per CDR3 protein. The sample holds nearly 90,000 distinct CDR3 sequences, under 15% seen once. The sequenced sample was whole blood. The receptors come from an adult who was a healthcare worker with PCR-confirmed SARS-CoV-2 infection or an uninfected control (not recorded which).

The table lists this clonotype with a few counts. The chain has TRBV6-6 and TRBJ1-6; possible D gene TRBD1, 6 bases. The length of the CDR3 is 17 residues. Germline CDR1 MNHNY, CDR2 SVGAGI (reference sequence). V was shortened by 0 bases and J by 7 bases, with 16 bases between the two germline ends. This CDR3 is CASSYSTKQGRNSPLHF. As DNA, the CDR3 is TGTGCCAGCAGTTACTCAACCAAACAGGGCCGCAATTCACCCCTCCACTTT.

This chain's CDR3 is CASSPSGRGYYNEQFF. The CDR3 DNA reads as TGTGCCAGCAGTCCTTCGGGCAGGGGGTATTACAATGAGCAGTTCTTC. The J gene is TRBJ2-1, the V gene TRBV28; 7 bases line up with TRBD1. Germline V gives CDR1 MDHEN, CDR2 SYDVKM. Germline trimming cut 5 bases from V and 4 bases from J; bases unmatched to any gene: 11. This CDR3 is 16 amino acids long.

The table lists this clonotype with many counts. V usage is TRBV5-1 and J usage is TRBJ1-5; maybe TRBD1 (5 bases). CDR3 length: 15 amino acids. CDR1 and CDR2 from the germline V gene are SGHRS and YFSETQ. V was shortened by 4 bases and J by 9 bases, with 20 bases between the two germline ends. The CDR3 is CASSPDPGTAGPQHF. The CDR3 region has the DNA TGCGCCAGCAGCCCTGACCCGGGGACCGCGGGGCCCCAGCATTTT.

A few counts support this clonotype. The CDR3 is CASSLHPRRASEQYF. The CDR3 DNA is TGCGCCAGCAGTCTTCACCCGCGGAGGGCCTCCGAGCAGTACTTC. The chain employs TRBV5-1 and TRBJ2-7, with D possibly matching TRBD2 (6 bases). Trimming left V 5 bases short and J 6 bases short, with 21 bases between. CDR1 and CDR2 (germline): SGHRS, YFSETQ. This CDR3 is built from 15 residues.

The chain links TRBV7-9 to TRBJ1-2; 7 bases are a match to TRBD1. The germline V gene has CDR1 SEHNR and CDR2 FQNEAQ (reference sequence). The CDR3 length is 15 residues. V shed 5 bases and J 4 bases; nucleotides not matched to a gene: 10. The CDR3 bases are TGTGCCAGCAGCCCACCAGCAGGGGGAAGCTATGGCTACACCTTC. Its protein product is CASSPPAGGSYGYTF.

This clonotype was seen many times. This chain links TRBV29-1 with TRBJ2-7, with D tentatively TRBD1 (6 bases). Germline V gives CDR1 SQVTM, CDR2 ANQGSEA. The CDR3 totals 14 residues. Trimming shortened V by 6 bases and J by 2 bases, and 17 bases separated the two germline ends. The CDR3 nucleotides are TGCAGCGTCAAGGAACAGGGCAGGACCTACGAGCAGTACTTC. This gives the protein CSVKEQGRTYEQYF.

The V call is TRBV20-1, the J call TRBJ1-1; D gene uncertain. The V gene lost 1 base and the J gene lost 0 bases, with 9 bases spanning the gap. Germline V gene data show CDR1 as DFQATT and CDR2 as SNEGSKA (reference sequence). This CDR3 spans 14 amino acids. CDR3 bases: TGCAGTGCTAGAGGATACACGATGAACACTGAAGCTTTCTTT. Amino acids: CSARGYTMNTEAFF.

The genes are TRBV7-2 and TRBJ2-3; TRBD1 or TRBD2 may be the D gene (5 bases each). The V end was cut by 6 bases, the J end by 0 bases, with 13 bases between. CDR1 and CDR2 from the germline V gene are SGHTA and FQGNSA. The CDR3 length is 15 residues. This chain's CDR3 is CASSGGVGSTDTQYF. The DNA of the CDR3 is TGTGCCAGCAGTGGGGGTGTTGGGAGCACAGATACGCAGTATTTT.

By share, this clonotype counts as medium-sized. The rearrangement joins TRBV19 to TRBJ1-5; no definite D call. Per the germline V gene, CDR1 is LNHDA and CDR2 is SQIVND (reference sequence). The V gene lost 7 bases and the J gene lost 5 bases, with 12 bases spanning the gap. The CDR3 contains 13 residues. The CDR3 is CASNGFRDQPQHF. CDR3 DNA sequence: TGTGCCAGTAATGGGTTCCGAGATCAGCCCCAGCATTTT.

The table lists this clonotype with many counts. The chain combines TRBV20-1 with TRBJ2-1, with a possible D match to TRBD2 (5 bases). Germline-derived CDR1 and CDR2 are DFQATT and SNEGSKA (reference sequence). V was cut by 2 bases and J by 6 bases, with 23 bases left in between. This CDR3 is 17 amino acids long. The CDR3 spells CSARNPNARRGSNEQFF. DNA of the CDR3: TGCAGTGCTAGAAACCCTAACGCCCGGAGAGGGTCCAATGAGCAGTTCTTC.

This chain joins TRBV6-2 or TRBV6-3 and TRBJ2-7, with D possibly matching TRBD2 (6 bases). Per the germline V gene, CDR1 is MNHEY and CDR2 is SVGEGT. This CDR3 region has 19 residues. V lost 5 bases and J lost 4, with 30 bases in between. The CDR3 DNA follows: TGTGCCAGCAGTCCCTCCCGCAGACTAGTGGGTGACGTAGTGTACGAGCAGTACTTC. This encodes CASSPSRRLVGDVVYEQYF.

Regarding this clonotype: Just one base apart from a much larger clone, this may be a read error. The chain has TRBV11-2 and TRBJ2-1, with 14 bases aligning to TRBD2. Germline CDR1 is SGHAT and CDR2 is FQNNGV. Trimming removed 5 bases from V and 6 bases from J; junction bases left unmatched: 12. This CDR3 is 18 amino acids long. The CDR3 DNA reads as TGTGCCAGCAGCCAACACAGGGGACTAGCGGGAGTTCTCAATGAGCAGTTCTTC. It codes for CASSQHRGLAGVLNEQFF.

This clonotype was counted between two and nine times. The V and J genes are TRBV19 and TRBJ2-6; D might be TRBD2 (6 bases). The CDR3 extends over 16 amino acids. The V and J ends lost 5 bases and 4 bases respectively, with 15 bases between them. Germline V gene data show CDR1 as LNHDA and CDR2 as SQIVND (reference sequence). The CDR3 DNA sequence: TGTGCCAGTAGTCCAGGGAGGACCTTAGGGGCCAACGTCCTGACTTTC. Encoded protein: CASSPGRTLGANVLTF.

This clonotype was recorded a few times. CDR3 DNA sequence: TGTGCCAGCAGCCCATCGGGGATCACTGAAGCTTTCTTT. Translating it yields CASSPSGITEAFF. The J gene is TRBJ1-1, the V gene TRBV11-3; D not resolved. V lost 5 bases, J lost 4 bases, and 11 bases lay in between. The germline CDR1 and CDR2 sequences are SGHNT and YENEEA. The CDR3 contains 13 residues.

The table lists this clonotype with a few counts. Without the conserved terminal phenylalanine or tryptophan, this CDR3 likely stems from a read error. No DNA is shown, since the ends of the CDR3 on it are uncertain; the CDR3 is the one TCRdb lists. The chain carries TRBV10-1 and TRBJ2-5; TRBD1, the table's D call, was not compared with the DNA. Germline CDR1 WNHNN, CDR2 SYGVQD (reference sequence). The CDR3 contains 10 residues when both ends are counted. CDR3 in amino acids: CASVPGQSNL.

This clonotype was counted a few times. V usage is TRBV20-1 and J usage is TRBJ2-2; a weak D match, TRBD2 (5 bases). Trimming took off 4 bases at V and 5 bases at J, with 14 bases between the two ends. The CDR3 has 14 amino acids. Germline assignment: CDR1 DFQATT and CDR2 SNEGSKA (reference sequence). The CDR3 DNA follows: TGCAGTGCTATTAGACTGGGCGGGACCGGGGAGCTGTTTTTT. This gives the protein CSAIRLGGTGELFF.

This clonotype was seen only a few times. V and J are TRBV20-1 and TRBJ1-5; perhaps TRBD1 as D (5 bases). Per germline, CDR1 DFQATT and CDR2 SNEGSKA (reference sequence). CDR3 size: 16 residues. Trimming shortened V by 0 bases and J by 2 bases, and 14 bases separated the two germline ends. CDR3 in amino acids: CSARDRGGRGNQPQHF. The CDR3 nucleotides read TGCAGTGCTAGAGATAGGGGAGGGAGGGGCAATCAGCCCCAGCATTTT.

The rearrangement uses TRBV24-1 and TRBJ2-1, with 12 bases lining up with TRBD2. Germline CDR1 reads KGHDR; CDR2 reads SFDVKD. V gave up 3 bases and J gave up 7 bases; unmatched junction bases: 18. The CDR3 consists of 20 residues. The CDR3 DNA sequence: TGTGCCACCAGTGATCGTCCCGGACTAGCGGGAACGGGGGTACGGAATGAGCAGTTCTTC. Its translation is CATSDRPGLAGTGVRNEQFF.

The V and J genes are TRBV7-2 and TRBJ2-1, with D possibly being TRBD2 (5 bases). CDR1 and CDR2 (germline): SGHTA, FQGNSA. V was pared by 1 base and J by 2 bases, with 9 bases between. This CDR3 has 15 residues. The CDR3 protein is CASSLVPGTYNEQFF. In DNA form, the CDR3 reads TGTGCCAGCAGCTTAGTACCGGGAACCTACAATGAGCAGTTCTTC.

The rearrangement joins TRBV11-2 to TRBJ2-3; D is uncertain. Trimming shortened V by 5 bases and J by 6 bases, and 15 bases separated the two germline ends. The germline gives CDR1 SGHAT, CDR2 FQNNGV. This CDR3 spans 14 amino acids. As DNA, the CDR3 is TGTGCCAGCAGCCTCCGCTATATGTCGGATACGCAGTATTTT. Encoded protein: CASSLRYMSDTQYF.

This clonotype was detected a few times. V gene TRBV9 combines with J gene TRBJ2-3, with 13 bases matching TRBD2. This CDR3 has 19 residues. V shed 6 bases, J shed 3 bases, and the junction held 16 bases outside the gene matches. Germline-derived CDR1 and CDR2 are SGDLS and YYNGEE. CDR3 in DNA: TGTGCCAGCACGCGAGAGGGACTAGCGGGATCCTCTATTACAGATACGCAGTATTTT. It codes for CASTREGLAGSSITDTQYF. Variable domain in full (rest from reference TRBV9 and TRBJ2-3): DSGVTQTPKHLITATGQRVTLRCSPRSGDLSVYWYQQSLDQGLQFLIQYYNGEERAKGNILERFSAQQFPDLHSELNLSSLELGDSALYFCASTREGLAGSSITDTQYFGPGTRLTVL.

This clonotype occurred a few times. The chain's CDR3 is CASSLKTGPNTGELFF. CDR3 in DNA: TGTGCCAGCAGTCTAAAGACAGGGCCGAACACCGGGGAGCTGTTTTTT. This chain joins TRBV3-1 and TRBJ2-2, with 7 bases matching TRBD1. From germline, CDR1 is LGHDT and CDR2 YNNKEL (reference sequence). V trimming: 6 bases; J trimming: 0 bases; junction bases outside the gene matches: 7. CDR3 length: 16 amino acids.

This clonotype was seen many times. The V gene is TRBV11-2, the J gene TRBJ2-5; D remains unclear. The V gene lost 6 bases and the J gene lost 0 bases, with 11 bases spanning the gap. CDR3 length: 14 residues. Germline CDR1 reads SGHAT; CDR2 reads FQNNGV. The CDR3 coding sequence is TGTGCCAGCAGTCCACGCCCGTACCAAGAGACCCAGTACTTC. It is translated as CASSPRPYQETQYF. Variable domain in full (rest from reference TRBV11-2 and TRBJ2-5): EAGVAQSPRYKIIEKRQSVAFWCNPISGHATLYWYQQILGQGPKLLIQFQNNGVVDDSQLPKDRFSAERLKGVDSTLKIQPAKLEDSAVYLCASSPRPYQETQYFGPGTRLLVL.

This clonotype has a count of ten or more. This chain connects TRBV14 to TRBJ2-1, with D perhaps TRBD2 (7 bases). The V and J ends lost 4 bases and 2 bases respectively, with 21 bases between them. Per germline, CDR1 SGHDN and CDR2 FVKESK. The CDR3 spans 18 residues. DNA of the CDR3: TGTGCCAGCAGCCTCCACCCGTGGGAGGGGGTTACCTACAATGAGCAGTTCTTC. This codes for CASSLHPWEGVTYNEQFF.

In this sample, this clonotype turned up a few times. The chain recombines TRBV11-2 with TRBJ2-7, with 10 positions matching TRBD2. Germline V gene lookup returns CDR1 SGHAT and CDR2 FQNNGV. The V gene end was trimmed by 1 base and the J gene end by 6 bases; junction bases not matched to a gene: 9. The CDR3 loop spans 16 amino acids. The DNA of the CDR3 is TGTGCCAGCAGCTTAGGTACTAGCGGGACCCTACTCGAGCAGTACTTC. It yields the protein CASSLGTSGTLLEQYF.

The chain is built from TRBV20-1 and TRBJ2-2; the D is unclear. The germline gives CDR1 DFQATT, CDR2 SNEGSKA (reference sequence). Deletions cut 6 bases from V and 5 bases from J, with 13 bases between. CDR3 size: 13 residues. Here the CDR3 DNA reads TGCAGTGCCGGACCTTTAGGGACCGGGGAGCTGTTTTTT. Protein sequence: CSAGPLGTGELFF.

The chain has TRBV2 and TRBJ2-2; a weak D match, TRBD1 (6 bases). The CDR3 contains 13 residues. V lost 7 bases and J lost 5, with 11 bases in between. CDR1 is SNHLY, CDR2 FYNNEI, per germline. CDR3 sequence reads: CASMVDSTGELFF. CDR3 bases: TGTGCCAGCATGGTGGACAGTACCGGGGAGCTGTTTTTT.